This T cell receptor (beta chain) comes out of a study of OX40 agonist ivuxolimab in advanced cancers. Blood draws occurred at baseline, cycle 4 day 1, and cycle 7 day 1. The method was immunoSEQ multiplex PCR; TCRdb's version includes in-frame clones alone and lacks a portion of them. The sample records 35,000 to 40,000 clones, over 60% being singletons. Germline assignment: CDR1 MNHEY and CDR2 SVGAGI. V was pared by 6 bases and J by 5 bases, with 17 bases between. The CDR3 contains 15 residues. This clone was found a few times. V is TRBV6-5 and J is TRBJ2-1; no clear D. The sample was CD4+ or CD8+ T cells sorted from blood, taken in a trial of the OX40 agonist ivuxolimab. The TCR comes from an adult with an advanced solid tumor such as melanoma, head and neck, liver or kidney cancer. The DNA of the CDR3 is TGTGCCAGCAGCAAGACTGTACGATTTAACAATGAGCAGTTCTTC. Protein sequence: CASSKTVRFNNEQFF.